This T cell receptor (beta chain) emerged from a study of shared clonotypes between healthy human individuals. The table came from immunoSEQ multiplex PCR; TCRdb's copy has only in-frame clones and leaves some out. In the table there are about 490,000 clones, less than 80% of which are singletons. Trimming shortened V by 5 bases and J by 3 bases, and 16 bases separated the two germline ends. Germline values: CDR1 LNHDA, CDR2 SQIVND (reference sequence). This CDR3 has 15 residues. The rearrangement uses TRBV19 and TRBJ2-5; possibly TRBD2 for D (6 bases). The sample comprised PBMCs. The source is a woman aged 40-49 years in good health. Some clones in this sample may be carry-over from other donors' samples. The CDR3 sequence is CASSSPGRGKETQYF. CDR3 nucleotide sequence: TGTGCCAGTAGTTCCCCGGGACGGGGGAAAGAGACCCAGTACTTC.